Listed here are 27 T cell receptor beta chains from one sample, sequenced in a study of identical twins. MiXCR was run by TCRdb on the 5' RACE reads, yielding one entry per CDR3 protein. The repertoire includes around 1.7 million distinct CDR3 sequences, 32% of them detected once, and about 0.27% sits in the top ten. Sequenced input: cord blood. Source of these receptors: a newborn girl in good health.

There are a few counts of this clonotype. The chain carries TRBV5-1 and TRBJ2-5; D might be TRBD1 (5 bases). The CDR3 runs to 17 residues. V lost 1 base and J lost 2, with 18 bases in between. Germline CDR1 and CDR2: SGHRS and YFSETQ. Written as DNA, the CDR3 is TGCGCCAGCAGCTTGAGCAGGGCCCGAAGCACACAAGAGACCCAGTACTTC. This codes for CASSLSRARSTQETQYF.

The chain recombines TRBV20-1 with TRBJ2-2; 7 bases align to TRBD1. The germline gives CDR1 DFQATT, CDR2 SNEGSKA (reference sequence). The CDR3 extends over 14 amino acids. V was pared by 6 bases and J by 2 bases, with 6 bases of the junction left unmatched. The CDR3 loop reads CSATGQLNTGELFF. CDR3 sequence (DNA): TGCAGTGCGACGGGACAGCTTAACACCGGGGAGCTGTTTTTT.

Here the CDR3 DNA reads TGTGCCAGCAGCCTCCTCGAACAGGGGGCCCTCTATGGCTACACCTTC. It codes for CASSLLEQGALYGYTF. The V gene is TRBV3-1, the J gene TRBJ1-2, with 9 bases that match TRBD1. CDR1 is LGHDT, CDR2 YNNKEL, per germline (reference sequence). J lost 4 bases, V lost 4 bases, and 10 bases had no gene match. This CDR3 contains 16 residues. Full variable domain (rest looked up from reference TRBV3-1 and TRBJ1-2): DTAVSQTPKYLVTQMGNDKSIKCEQNLGHDTMYWYKQDSKKFLKIMFSYNNKELIINETVPNRFSPKSPDKAHLNLHINSLELGDSAVYFCASSLLEQGALYGYTFGSGTRLTVV.

This clonotype was counted only a few times. The V and J genes are TRBV5-5 and TRBJ1-4, with TRBD1 identical over 9 bases. The CDR3 runs 16 residues. Germline trimming cut 0 bases from V and 6 bases from J; bases unmatched to any gene: 6. The V gene's germline CDR1 is SGHKS and CDR2 YYEKEE (reference sequence). CDR3 nucleotide sequence: TGTGCCAGCAGCTTGGAGGGACAGGGCCGGTATGAAAAACTGTTTTTT. It encodes CASSLEGQGRYEKLFF.

The J gene is TRBJ1-1, the V gene TRBV20-1, with TRBD1 as a possible D gene (5 bases). The length of the CDR3 is 11 residues. The germline CDR1 and CDR2 sequences are DFQATT and SNEGSKA (reference sequence). The CDR3: CSPPRGTEAFF. The CDR3 DNA reads TGCAGCCCCCCGAGGGGCACTGAAGCTTTCTTT.

A single count supports this clonotype. J is TRBJ1-2 and V is TRBV15, with unresolved D. CDR3 length: 14 residues. Germline values: CDR1 LNHNV, CDR2 YYDKDF (reference sequence). Trimming cost V 0 bases and J 4 bases, with 9 bases left between them. The CDR3: CATSRETLFYGYTF. CDR3 coding DNA: TGTGCCACCAGCAGAGAAACCCTTTTCTATGGCTACACCTTC. Using reference TRBV15 and TRBJ1-2 for the parts outside the CDR3, the full variable domain is DAMVIQNPRYQVTQFGKPVTLSCSQTLNHNVMYWYQQKSSQAPKLLFHYYDKDFNNEADTPDNFQSRRPNTSFCFLDIRSPGLGDTAMYLCATSRETLFYGYTFGSGTRLTVV.

The chain joins TRBV7-9 to TRBJ2-5; D perhaps matches TRBD2 (5 bases). V was trimmed by 0 bases and J by 2 bases, leaving 13 bases between them. Looked up from germline, CDR1 is SEHNR and CDR2 is FQNEAQ (reference sequence). This CDR3 is built from 16 residues. The CDR3 here is CASSLALSSFQETQYF. In DNA, the CDR3 is TGTGCCAGCAGCTTAGCCTTGTCTAGCTTTCAAGAGACCCAGTACTTC.

This clonotype was detected many times. The CDR3: CASSLGTTTDTQYF. CDR3 nucleotides: TGTGCCAGCAGTTTGGGGACCACCACAGATACGCAGTATTTT. The chain joins TRBV12-3 or TRBV12-4 to TRBJ2-3, with D possibly being TRBD1 or TRBD2 (5 bases each). V was pared by 3 bases and J by 2 bases, with 9 bases between. The CDR3 is 14 amino acids.

This clonotype has a handful of counts. This chain uses TRBV27 with TRBJ2-1; 10 bases align to TRBD2. Trimming at V came to 6 bases and at J to 8 bases, leaving 7 bases not matched to a gene. The CDR3 runs to 14 residues. CDR1 is MNHEY and CDR2 is SMNVEV in the germline V gene (reference sequence). The DNA for the CDR3 is TGTGCCAGCAGCACTAGCGGGACGTTCGATGAGCAGTTCTTC. Translating it yields CASSTSGTFDEQFF.

This chain joins TRBV3-1 and TRBJ2-1; 9 bases fit TRBD1. Trimming cost V 3 bases and J 3 bases; bases outside gene matches: 3. The germline V gene encodes CDR1 LGHDT and CDR2 YNNKEL (reference sequence). This CDR3 region has 15 residues. The CDR3 protein is CASSQGTGLYNEQFF. CDR3 DNA: TGTGCCAGCAGCCAGGGGACAGGGCTCTACAATGAGCAGTTCTTC.

The chain couples TRBV20-1 to TRBJ1-1, with D possibly matching TRBD1 (5 bases). In germline, CDR1 is DFQATT, CDR2 SNEGSKA (reference sequence). CDR3 length equals 16 residues. V lost 0 bases and J 3 bases, leaving 17 bases between the germline ends. The CDR3 region has the DNA TGCAGTGCTAGAGATGAGCAGGGCGGTGGGGACACTGAAGCTTTCTTT. It specifies CSARDEQGGGDTEAFF.

The V call is TRBV9, the J call TRBJ2-1; 8 bases line up with TRBD2. Germline V gene lookup returns CDR1 SGDLS and CDR2 YYNGEE. The trim removed 3 bases at V and 3 bases at J, leaving 5 bases unmatched. CDR3 size: 15 residues. CDR3 sequence: CASSGSGAIYNEQFF. DNA for the CDR3: TGTGCCAGCAGCGGTAGCGGGGCGATCTACAATGAGCAGTTCTTC.

CDR3 DNA sequence: TGCGCCAGCACCAAACAGGGGGCGAACACTGAAGCTTTCTTT. Translating it yields CASTKQGANTEAFF. This chain connects TRBV5-1 to TRBJ1-1; 9 nucleotides match TRBD1. Germline CDR1 and CDR2: SGHRS and YFSETQ. Trimming took 6 bases from V and 1 from J; bases not matched to a gene: 4. This CDR3 is built from 14 residues. The full variable domain, completed using reference TRBV5-1 and TRBJ1-1, is KAGVTQTPRYLIKTRGQQVTLSCSPISGHRSVSWYQQTPGQGLQFLFEYFSETQRNKGNFPGRFSGRQFSNSRSEMNVSTLELGDSALYLCASTKQGANTEAFFGQGTRLTVV.

The chain links TRBV28 to TRBJ2-7; D gene uncertain. The V end lost 8 bases, the J end lost 0 bases, and 14 bases lay between the germline ends. The CDR3 length is 14 residues. Germline V CDR1 and CDR2: MDHEN, SYDVKM. Here the CDR3 DNA reads TGTGCCAGCCTATCTGTAGCCCACTCCTACGAGCAGTACTTC. This codes for CASLSVAHSYEQYF.

CDR3 DNA: TGCAGTGCTAGAGATGCCCACAGCGGGAGTACCGGGGAGCTGTTTTTT. It translates to CSARDAHSGSTGELFF. This chain joins TRBV20-1 and TRBJ2-2; TRBD2 matches 8 bases. Germline V gene lookup returns CDR1 DFQATT and CDR2 SNEGSKA (reference sequence). With 0 bases clipped from V and 5 bases from J, the junction kept 8 bases outside the gene matches. This CDR3 has 16 amino acids.

This clonotype turned up a few times. As DNA, the CDR3 is TGTGCCAGCACCTTAGGGGGAGGACGGAGCTCCTACGAGCAGTACTTC. Translation: CASTLGGGRSSYEQYF. The chain carries TRBV12-3 or TRBV12-4 and TRBJ2-7; TRBD1 or TRBD2 may be the D gene (6 bases each). V lost 7 bases to trimming and J lost 0 bases, with 19 bases between them. The CDR3 runs 16 residues.

The rearrangement uses TRBV5-1 and TRBJ1-6; tentative D call: TRBD1 (5 bases). Germline V gene lookup returns CDR1 SGHRS and CDR2 YFSETQ. The CDR3 is made up of 16 amino acids. Trimming pared 6 bases from V and 9 bases from J, leaving 22 bases between. In DNA form, the CDR3 reads TGCGCCAGCACGTTTTCCCTAGCAGGGACGAGTTCACCCCTCCACTTT. Translated: CASTFSLAGTSSPLHF. Supplemented by reference TRBV5-1 and TRBJ1-6, the full variable domain reads KAGVTQTPRYLIKTRGQQVTLSCSPISGHRSVSWYQQTPGQGLQFLFEYFSETQRNKGNFPGRFSGRQFSNSRSEMNVSTLELGDSALYLCASTFSLAGTSSPLHFGNGTRLTVT.

This clonotype was counted a few times. The V call is TRBV20-1, the J call TRBJ2-3; 8 nucleotides agree with TRBD1. This CDR3 is 16 amino acids long. Germline V CDR1 and CDR2: DFQATT, SNEGSKA (reference sequence). V trimming: 0 bases; J trimming: 3 bases; junction bases outside the gene matches: 8. The CDR3 loop is CSARDWTQGATDTQYF. CDR3 nucleotides: TGCAGTGCTAGAGATTGGACCCAGGGGGCAACAGATACGCAGTATTTT.

This chain joins TRBV27 and TRBJ2-4; 12 bases fit TRBD1. This CDR3 has 14 amino acids. Germline-derived CDR1 and CDR2 are MNHEY and SMNVEV (reference sequence). V dropped 4 bases and J dropped 5; count of bases not matched to a gene: 0. The chain's CDR3 is CASSWDRGQNIQYF. The CDR3 region has the DNA TGTGCCAGCAGTTGGGACAGGGGGCAAAACATTCAGTACTTC.

The chain uses TRBV4-2 and TRBJ2-1; D unclear. The J call may be mistaken, given a closer DNA end match to TRBJ2-7. The CDR3 spans 16 residues. The germline CDR1 and CDR2 sequences are LGHNA and YNFKEQ. The DNA for the CDR3 is TGTGCCAGCAGCCAGCCCCACAGTTTCTCCTACAATGAGCAGTACTTC. Translating gives CASSQPHSFSYNEQYF.

The chain carries TRBV2 and TRBJ2-3; the D is unclear. This CDR3 has 13 residues. Germline lookup yields CDR1 SNHLY and CDR2 FYNNEI. V was cut by 6 bases and J by 2 bases, with 9 bases left in between. The CDR3 region has the DNA TGTGCCAGCAGGATGACAATCACAGATACGCAGTATTTT. Amino acids: CASRMTITDTQYF.

The chain's CDR3 is CASSAKHEKLFF. The CDR3 DNA sequence: TGTGCCAGTAGTGCAAAACATGAAAAACTGTTTTTT. This chain links TRBV19 with TRBJ1-4; D is uncertain. Trimming removed 5 bases from V and 6 bases from J, with 7 bases in between. Germline CDR1 is LNHDA and CDR2 is SQIVND (reference sequence). There are 12 residues in the CDR3.

A few counts support this clonotype. The chain has TRBV6-1 and TRBJ1-2; the D gene is possibly TRBD1 (6 bases). Germline V gene lookup returns CDR1 MNHNS and CDR2 SASEGT. V shed 0 bases and J shed 7 bases, with 18 bases lying between them. The CDR3 length is 16 residues. CDR3 loop: CASSEAVQGLRGGYTF. In DNA form, the CDR3 reads TGTGCCAGCAGTGAAGCCGTGCAGGGGTTGAGGGGTGGCTACACCTTC.

The V gene is TRBV6-5, the J gene TRBJ2-1, with 8 bases lining up with TRBD2. Germline trimming cut 2 bases from V and 8 bases from J; bases unmatched to any gene: 11. CDR1 and CDR2 from the germline V gene are MNHEY and SVGAGI. The CDR3 covers 16 residues. The CDR3 sequence: CASSYTSGGRGYEQFF. In nucleotides, the CDR3 is TGTGCCAGCAGTTACACGTCGGGAGGGCGGGGATATGAGCAGTTCTTC.

V and J are TRBV7-9 and TRBJ2-1; 8 bases fit TRBD1. Looked up from germline, CDR1 is SEHNR and CDR2 is FQNEAQ (reference sequence). CDR3 length: 15 amino acids. The J segment lost 7 bases and the V segment lost 8 bases, leaving 13 bases of the junction unmatched. CDR3 DNA: TGTGCCAGCTCCCCCGACAGGGGAGTTAGGAATGAGCAGTTCTTC. Protein product: CASSPDRGVRNEQFF.

The chain couples TRBV29-1 to TRBJ1-2; tentatively, D is TRBD1 (6 bases). The CDR3 has 15 residues. The V gene's germline CDR1 is SQVTM and CDR2 ANQGSEA. The V end lost 4 bases, the J end lost 2 bases, and 17 bases lay between the germline ends. CDR3 in amino acids: CSVVGQRAANYGYTF. The CDR3 DNA reads as TGCAGCGTTGTCGGACAGAGGGCGGCCAACTATGGCTACACCTTC.

The chain joins TRBV28 to TRBJ1-6; perhaps TRBD1 as D (6 bases). CDR1 is MDHEN, CDR2 SYDVKM, per germline. The CDR3 contains 14 residues. V lost 5 bases and J lost 7, with 12 bases in between. Here the CDR3 DNA reads TGTGCCAGCAGTCCAAGGGACATGAATTCACCCCTCCACTTT. Its protein is CASSPRDMNSPLHF.